Shown below are 12 T cell receptor beta chains from a single sample sequenced in a study of blood T cells in healthy people across ages. Alongside a J-beta primer mix, a sample-barcoded 5' primer served in a second PCR lasting about 6 to 11 cycles. TCRdb recomputed calls from the 5' RACE reads with MiXCR, one row per CDR3 protein. The sample holds about 1.4 million distinct CDR3 sequences, around 59% seen once. The material sequenced was blood. These receptors all stem from a young man in good health.

V usage is TRBV20-1 and J usage is TRBJ2-7; D is perhaps TRBD2 (5 bases). V was cut by 5 bases and J by 1 base, with 9 bases left in between. The CDR3 length is 12 residues. Germline CDR1 reads DFQATT; CDR2 reads SNEGSKA (reference sequence). The CDR3 region has the DNA TGCAGTGCTCTCAGCGGATCCTACGAGCAGTACTTC. Translating it yields CSALSGSYEQYF.

This clonotype was counted between two and nine times. The chain couples TRBV5-1 to TRBJ2-1, with 7 nucleotides matching TRBD2. CDR1 is SGHRS, CDR2 YFSETQ, per germline. V was pared by 0 bases and J by 7 bases, with 7 bases of the junction left unmatched. The CDR3 is made up of 15 amino acids. CDR3 region: CASSLVLWGGNEQFF. In DNA form, the CDR3 reads TGCGCCAGCAGCTTGGTCCTTTGGGGAGGGAATGAGCAGTTCTTC.

The V and J genes are TRBV2 and TRBJ2-4; D perhaps matches TRBD1 (6 bases). The J call may be in error: the DNA end matches TRBJ2-5 better. CDR1 and CDR2 (germline): SNHLY, FYNNEI. The CDR3 loop spans 14 amino acids. DNA for the CDR3: TGTGCCAGCAGTGGACAGACAGGAAGGGAGACCCAGTACTTC. Translating gives CASSGQTGRETQYF.

This chain uses TRBV20-1 with TRBJ2-7; 12 bases fit TRBD2. Trimming at V came to 1 base and at J to 6 bases, leaving 10 bases not matched to a gene. Looked up from germline, CDR1 is DFQATT and CDR2 is SNEGSKA (reference sequence). This CDR3 has 16 amino acids. DNA of the CDR3: TGCAGTGCTAGAGTAAATCGTCTAGCGGGAGGGCGCGAGCAGTACTTC. Protein: CSARVNRLAGGREQYF.

The chain is built from TRBV4-2 and TRBJ2-1, with TRBD2 matching over 8 bases. CDR3 length equals 15 residues. Trimming at V came to 0 bases and at J to 8 bases, leaving 6 bases not matched to a gene. Germline CDR1 is LGHNA and CDR2 is YNFKEQ. The CDR3: CASSQDFPGGDEQFF. DNA of the CDR3: TGTGCCAGCAGCCAAGATTTCCCGGGGGGGGATGAGCAGTTCTTC.

To note about this clonotype: An end of the junction does not agree with germline; a read error may underlie this. The CDR3 loop reads CSGRRGAGELFF. The CDR3 bases are TGCAGTGGTAGACGAGGGGCCGGGGAGCTGTTTTTT. The chain has TRBV20-1 and TRBJ2-2; perhaps D is TRBD1 or TRBD2 (5 bases each). The CDR3 sequence is 12 residues long. Germline CDR1 and CDR2: DFQATT and SNEGSKA (reference sequence).

J is TRBJ1-4 and V is TRBV7-9; D possibly corresponds to TRBD1 (5 bases). Germline CDR1 reads SEHNR; CDR2 reads FQNEAQ (reference sequence). This CDR3 contains 16 residues. V was trimmed by 4 bases and J by 7 bases, leaving 19 bases between them. Written as DNA, the CDR3 is TGTGCCAGCAGCTCGAGCCTAGGGGTGATGAGTGAAAAACTGTTTTTT. This codes for CASSSSLGVMSEKLFF.

This chain uses TRBV7-9 with TRBJ2-3, with D perhaps TRBD2 (6 bases). The CDR3 sequence is 16 residues long. V was trimmed by 5 bases and J by 3 bases, leaving 18 bases between them. Germline V gives CDR1 SEHNR, CDR2 FQNEAQ (reference sequence). In DNA form, the CDR3 reads TGTGCCAGCAGCCAGATGTGGAGGGTCGGGACAGATACGCAGTATTTT. Encoded protein: CASSQMWRVGTDTQYF.

The V gene is TRBV7-2, the J gene TRBJ2-1; D gene unclear. V lost 3 bases to trimming and J lost 2 bases, with 11 bases between them. CDR1 is SGHTA and CDR2 is FQGNSA in the germline V gene. The CDR3 covers 15 residues. In DNA form, the CDR3 reads TGTGCCAGCAGCTTGGTGGGTGGCACCTACAATGAGCAGTTCTTC. Translating gives CASSLVGGTYNEQFF.

This rearrangement joins TRBV20-1 to TRBJ2-1; TRBD2 agrees at 9 bases. Per germline, CDR1 DFQATT and CDR2 SNEGSKA (reference sequence). V trimming: 6 bases; J trimming: 4 bases; junction bases outside the gene matches: 13. This CDR3 is 16 amino acids long. The CDR3 spells CSATVSSGEFYNEQFF. DNA for the CDR3: TGCAGTGCGACTGTCTCTAGCGGGGAATTTTACAATGAGCAGTTCTTC.

This clonotype was counted between two and nine times. The chain carries TRBV6-5 and TRBJ2-7, with D maybe TRBD2 (6 bases). Deletions cut 0 bases from V and 3 bases from J, with 9 bases between. Germline V gene sequence: CDR1 MNHEY, CDR2 SVGAGI. The CDR3 sequence is 14 residues long. CDR3 coding DNA: TGTGCCAGCAGTTACTCGGGACTCGACTACGAGCAGTACTTC. Translation gives CASSYSGLDYEQYF.

This chain connects TRBV27 to TRBJ2-2; D is possibly TRBD2 (6 bases). Germline loops: CDR1 MNHEY, CDR2 SMNVEV (reference sequence). The CDR3 has 14 residues. The V gene lost 4 bases and the J gene lost 5 bases, with 11 bases spanning the gap. CDR3 region: CASSWVAGTGELFF. The CDR3 nucleotides read TGTGCCAGCAGTTGGGTTGCGGGGACCGGGGAGCTGTTTTTT.